This T cell receptor (beta chain) was recorded in a study of shared clonotypes between healthy human individuals. Study as a whole: There were three CD4 naive, three CD4 memory, two CD8 naive and one CD8 memory plates per donor.

V was cut by 0 bases and J by 12 bases, with 10 bases left in between. This CDR3 contains 12 residues. CDR1 and CDR2 (germline): SGHRS, YFSETQ. Clones were read by immunoSEQ multiplex PCR, and TCRdb kept only the in-frame ones, dropping some. The sample shows hundreds of thousands of clones, around 67% of them seen only once. The TCR comes from a young man in good health. Sample: memory CD4+ T cells sorted from blood. The subset is: CD45RA-negative fraction. The rearrangement links TRBV5-1 to TRBJ2-1; D ambiguous. The chain's CDR3 is CASSLEGFAQFF. DNA of the CDR3: TGCGCCAGCAGCTTGGAAGGGTTCGCGCAGTTCTTC.